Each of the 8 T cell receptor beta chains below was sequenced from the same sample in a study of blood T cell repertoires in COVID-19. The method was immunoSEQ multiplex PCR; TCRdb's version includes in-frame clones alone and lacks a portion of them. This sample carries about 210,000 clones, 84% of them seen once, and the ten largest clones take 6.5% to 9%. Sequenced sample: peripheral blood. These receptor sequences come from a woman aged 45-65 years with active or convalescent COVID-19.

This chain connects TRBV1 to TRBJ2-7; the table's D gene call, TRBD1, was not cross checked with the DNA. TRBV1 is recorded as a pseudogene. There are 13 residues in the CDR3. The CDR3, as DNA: TGCACCAGCAGCCAAAGTGCAGGCTACGAGCAGTACGTC. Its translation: CTSSQSAGYEQYV.

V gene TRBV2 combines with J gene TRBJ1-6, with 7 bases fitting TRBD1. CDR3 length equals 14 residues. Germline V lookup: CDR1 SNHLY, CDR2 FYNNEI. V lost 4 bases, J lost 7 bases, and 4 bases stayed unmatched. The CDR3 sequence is CASSAGQPNSPLHF. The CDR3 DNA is TGTGCCAGCAGTGCGGGACAGCCAAATTCACCCCTCCACTTT.

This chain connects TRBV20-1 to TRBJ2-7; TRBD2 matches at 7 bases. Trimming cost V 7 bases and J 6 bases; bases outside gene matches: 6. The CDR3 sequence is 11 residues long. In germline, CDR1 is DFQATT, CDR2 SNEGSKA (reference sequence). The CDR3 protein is CSGFGGGEQYV. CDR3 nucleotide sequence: TGCAGTGGATTTGGGGGGGGCGAGCAGTACGTC.

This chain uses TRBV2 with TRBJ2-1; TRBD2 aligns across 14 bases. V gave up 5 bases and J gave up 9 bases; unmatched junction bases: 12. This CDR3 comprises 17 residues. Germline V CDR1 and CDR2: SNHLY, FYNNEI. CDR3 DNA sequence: TGTGCCAGCAGTCCTCAACGGGGACTAGCGGGGGCGTTTGAGCAGTTCTTC. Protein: CASSPQRGLAGAFEQFF. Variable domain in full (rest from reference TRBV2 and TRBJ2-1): EPEVTQTPSHQVTQMGQEVILRCVPISNHLYFYWYRQILGQKVEFLVSFYNNEISEKSEIFDDQFSVERPDGSNFTLKIRSTKLEDSAMYFCASSPQRGLAGAFEQFFGPGTRLTVL.

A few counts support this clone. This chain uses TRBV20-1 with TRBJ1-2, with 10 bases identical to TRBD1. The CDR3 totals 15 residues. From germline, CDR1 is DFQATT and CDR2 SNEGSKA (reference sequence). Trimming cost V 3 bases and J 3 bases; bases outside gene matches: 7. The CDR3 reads CSASRSGTGDYGYTF. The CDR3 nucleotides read TGCAGTGCTAGTAGGTCCGGGACAGGGGACTATGGCTACACCTTC.

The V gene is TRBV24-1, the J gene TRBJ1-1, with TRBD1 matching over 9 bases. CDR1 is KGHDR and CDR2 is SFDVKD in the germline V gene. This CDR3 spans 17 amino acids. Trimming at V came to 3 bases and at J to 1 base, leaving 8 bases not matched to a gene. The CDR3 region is CATSDTGQGTENTEAFF. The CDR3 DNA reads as TGTGCCACCAGTGATACCGGACAGGGGACAGAGAACACTGAAGCTTTCTTT.

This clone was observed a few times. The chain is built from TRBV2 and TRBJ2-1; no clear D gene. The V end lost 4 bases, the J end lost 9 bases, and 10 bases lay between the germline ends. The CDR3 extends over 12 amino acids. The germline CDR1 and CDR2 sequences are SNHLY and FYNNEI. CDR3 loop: CASSGDRSEQFF. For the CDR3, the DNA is TGTGCCAGCAGTGGCGACCGGAGTGAGCAGTTCTTC.

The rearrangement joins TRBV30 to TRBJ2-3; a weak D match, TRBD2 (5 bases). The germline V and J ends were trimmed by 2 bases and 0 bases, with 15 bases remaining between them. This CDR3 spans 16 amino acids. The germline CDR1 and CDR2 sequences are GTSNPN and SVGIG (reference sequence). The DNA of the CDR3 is TGTGCCTGGAGTCGGGGAACTGGCCTTAGCACAGATACGCAGTATTTT. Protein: CAWSRGTGLSTDTQYF.